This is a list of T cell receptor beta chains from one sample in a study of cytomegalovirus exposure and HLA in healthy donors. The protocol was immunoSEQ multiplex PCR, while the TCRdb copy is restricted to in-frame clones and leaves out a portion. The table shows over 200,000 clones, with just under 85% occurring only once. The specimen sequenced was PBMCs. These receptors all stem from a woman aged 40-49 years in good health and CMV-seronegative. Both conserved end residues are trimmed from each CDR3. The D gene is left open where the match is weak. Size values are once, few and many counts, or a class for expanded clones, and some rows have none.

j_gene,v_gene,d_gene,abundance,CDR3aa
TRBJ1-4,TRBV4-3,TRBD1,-,ASSLFGQGPRVLF
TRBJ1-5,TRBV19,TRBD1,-,ASSIGTGRKQPQH
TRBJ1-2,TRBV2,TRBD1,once,ASRVTGDYGYT
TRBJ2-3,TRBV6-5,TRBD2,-,ASRSGGRPDTQY
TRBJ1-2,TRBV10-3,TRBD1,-,ASGQGLGGYT
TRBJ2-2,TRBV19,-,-,ASSRYGELF
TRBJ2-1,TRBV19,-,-,ASSIVGGGRNEQF
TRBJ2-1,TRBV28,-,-,ASSLEQSYNEQF
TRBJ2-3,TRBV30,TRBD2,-,AWRNTSGGAGAQY
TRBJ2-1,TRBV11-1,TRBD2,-,ASSSDRTSGGTNEQF
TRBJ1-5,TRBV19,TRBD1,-,ASSGDRGPNQPQH
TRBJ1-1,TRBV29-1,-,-,SVGGSEAF
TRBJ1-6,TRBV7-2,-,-,ASSLVPRNSPLH
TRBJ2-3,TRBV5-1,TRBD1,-,ASSLGTGGLY
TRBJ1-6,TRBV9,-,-,ASSSVGGNSPLH
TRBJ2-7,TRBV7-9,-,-,ASSPEGSYEQY
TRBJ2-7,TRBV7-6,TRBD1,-,ASSRQGYYEQY
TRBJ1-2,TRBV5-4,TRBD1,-,ASFTGGEAYGYT
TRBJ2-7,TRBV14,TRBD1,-,ASSPRQGRTYEQY
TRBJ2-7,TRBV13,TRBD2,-,ASSLWLAGEGEQY
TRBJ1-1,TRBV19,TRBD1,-,ASSRDRLATEAF
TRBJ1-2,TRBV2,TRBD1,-,ASSYRDSSGYT
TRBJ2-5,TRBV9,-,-,ASSALGGDQETQY
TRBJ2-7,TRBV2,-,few,ASSSYNEQY
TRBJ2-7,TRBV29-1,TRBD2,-,SAYTLAGYEQY
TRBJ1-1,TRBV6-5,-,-,ASSYGGSKGTEAF
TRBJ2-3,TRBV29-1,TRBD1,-,SVAGTGYLQY
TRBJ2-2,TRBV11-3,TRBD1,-,ASSRQGVTGELF